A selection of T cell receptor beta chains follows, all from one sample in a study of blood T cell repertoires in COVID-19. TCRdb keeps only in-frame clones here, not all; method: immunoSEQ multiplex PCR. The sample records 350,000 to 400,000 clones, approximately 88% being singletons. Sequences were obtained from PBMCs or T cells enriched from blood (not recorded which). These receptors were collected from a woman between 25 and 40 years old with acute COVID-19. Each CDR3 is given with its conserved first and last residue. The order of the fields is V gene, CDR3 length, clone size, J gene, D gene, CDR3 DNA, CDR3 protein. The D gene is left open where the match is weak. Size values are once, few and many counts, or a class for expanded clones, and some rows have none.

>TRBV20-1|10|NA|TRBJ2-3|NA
TGCAGCGGCGGGACAGATACGCAGTATTTT
CSGGTDTQYF
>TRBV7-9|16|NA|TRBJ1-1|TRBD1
TGTGCCAGCAGCCTTGGACAGGGGTGGCTTACTGAAGAAGCTTTCTTT
CASSLGQGWLTEEAFF
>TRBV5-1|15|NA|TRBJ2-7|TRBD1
TGCGCCAGCAGCTTGGCCGGTACAGGGGGTAGCGAGCAGTACTTC
CASSLAGTGGSEQYF
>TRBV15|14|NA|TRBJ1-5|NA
TGTGCCACCAGCAGAGCCAGTAACAATCAGCCCCAGCATTTT
CATSRASNNQPQHF
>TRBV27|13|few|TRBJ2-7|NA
TGTGCCAGCAGTTTATTGCAGGGTTGGGAGCAGTACTTC
CASSLLQGWEQYF
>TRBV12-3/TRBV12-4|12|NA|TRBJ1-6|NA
TGTGCCAGCAGTTCAGCGGGCCCCGGCCTCCACTTT
CASSSAGPGLHF
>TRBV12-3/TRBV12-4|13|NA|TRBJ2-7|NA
TGTGCCAGCAGGTCTTCGGGGTCCTACGAGCAGTACTTC
CASRSSGSYEQYF
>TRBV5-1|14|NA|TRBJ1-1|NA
TGCGCCAGCAGCACAGGACAGAGGAACACTGAAGCTTTCTTT
CASSTGQRNTEAFF
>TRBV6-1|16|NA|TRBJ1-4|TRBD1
TGTGCCAGCAGTGAAGACGACAGGGCGGCTAATGAAAAACTGTTTTTT
CASSEDDRAANEKLFF
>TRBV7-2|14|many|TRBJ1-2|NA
TGTGCCAGCAGCCTTAGTACAGCCCTCTATGGCTACACCTTC
CASSLSTALYGYTF